This T cell receptor beta chain was retrieved from a study of T cell changes during pregnancy in multiple sclerosis. Per germline, CDR1 MNHEY and CDR2 SVGAGI. V was cut by 6 bases and J by 1 base, with 9 bases left in between. The CDR3 has 13 amino acids. Libraries were prepared by immunoSEQ multiplex PCR; TCRdb keeps only in-frame clonotypes and omits some of them. The sample lists approximately 97,000 clones; around nine tenths were seen once. The starting material was peripheral blood, obtained in the second trimester of pregnancy. The sequence derives from a female donor in good health, enrolled as a control in a pregnancy study. V usage is TRBV6-5 and J usage is TRBJ1-2; no definite D call. The CDR3, as DNA: TGTGCCAGCAGGGCCCATAATAACTATGGCTACACCTTC. It translates to CASRAHNNYGYTF.